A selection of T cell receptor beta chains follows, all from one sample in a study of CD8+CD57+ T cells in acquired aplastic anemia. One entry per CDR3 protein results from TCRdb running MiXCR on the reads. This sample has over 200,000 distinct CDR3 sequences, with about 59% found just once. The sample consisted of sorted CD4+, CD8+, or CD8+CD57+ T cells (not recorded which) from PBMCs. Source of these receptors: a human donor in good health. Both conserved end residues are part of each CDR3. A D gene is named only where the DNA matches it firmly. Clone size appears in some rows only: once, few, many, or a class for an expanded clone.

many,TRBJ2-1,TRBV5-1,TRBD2,TGCGCCAGCACCGATCTAGCGGGAGGATACAATGAGCAGTTCTTC,CASTDLAGGYNEQFF
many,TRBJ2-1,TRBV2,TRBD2,TGTGCCAGCAACCCCGGCGGACTAGCGGGGTCCGAGAGCTCCTACAATGAGCAGTTCTTC,CASNPGGLAGSESSYNEQFF
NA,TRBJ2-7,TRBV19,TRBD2,TGTGCCAGTAGTATTTCCGGGAGGGTGAGCGAGCAGTACTTC,CASSISGRVSEQYF
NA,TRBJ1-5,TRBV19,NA,TGTGCCAGTAGTATAGATGTTGGGGCAGCCTACGAGCATTTT,CASSIDVGAAYEHF
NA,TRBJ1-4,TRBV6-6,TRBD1,TGTGCCAGCAGTAACGGACAGGGGCGGGAAAAACTGTTTTTT,CASSNGQGREKLFF
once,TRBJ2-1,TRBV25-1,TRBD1,TGTGCCAGCAGTTACCGGGACAGTTTCAGTGAGCAGTTCTTC,CASSYRDSFSEQFF
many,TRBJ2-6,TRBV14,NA,TGTGCCAGCAGCCCATGGACCTCTGGGGCCAACGTCCTGACTTTC,CASSPWTSGANVLTF
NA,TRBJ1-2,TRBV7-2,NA,TGTGCCAGCAGCTTAGTTGACTATGGCTACACCTTC,CASSLVDYGYTF
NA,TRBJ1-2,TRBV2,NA,TGTGCCAGCAGTGCTACGTTATCACCCTCTGGCTACACCTTC,CASSATLSPSGYTF
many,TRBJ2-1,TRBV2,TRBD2,TGTGCCAGCAGGTTATCCATTCAGCGGGGCAATGAGCAGTTCTTC,CASRLSIQRGNEQFF
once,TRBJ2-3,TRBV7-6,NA,TGTGCCAGCAGCTTAGCAGGGCGTCCAGATACGCAGTATTTT,CASSLAGRPDTQYF
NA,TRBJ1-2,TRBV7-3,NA,TGTGCCAGCAGCCTAATGGGTTCCTACTTCACCTTC,CASSLMGSYFTF